This TCR beta chain was obtained from a study of T-cell reconstitution after alpha-beta-depleted transplantation in children. A few counts support this clonotype. The target antigen is unknown. The TCRbeta library was prepared with unique molecular identifiers. TCRdb passed the PCR reads through MiXCR, listing each CDR3 protein once. This table holds 250,000 to 400,000 distinct CDR3 sequences, about a quarter found once. Trimming removed 2 bases from V and 6 bases from J; junction bases left unmatched: 4. The CDR3 loop spans 13 amino acids. Germline CDR1 LGHDT, CDR2 YNNKEL (reference sequence). Study-wide points: Most T-cell counts and diversity one year after the transplant came from T cells that were newly produced.

The source is a male patient between 5 and 17 years old who had a stem cell transplant for acute lymphoblastic leukemia, so the T cells may come from the graft donor. The chain couples TRBV3-1 to TRBJ2-7, with 7 nucleotides matching TRBD2. The sample in question was PBMCs, mostly from graft donor cells, obtained 180 days after TCRalphabeta/CD19-depleted stem cell transplant. CDR3 sequence reads: CASSQFWGGEQYF. CDR3 nucleotides: TGTGCCAGCAGCCAATTTTGGGGGGGCGAGCAGTACTTC.